This T cell receptor (beta chain) was sequenced in a study of T cell repertoires in ileal Crohn's disease. Study-wide background: M6 samples are neoterminal ileum biopsies from postoperative colonoscopy. The study, taken as a whole, reports: Mucosal expansions were suggested to be mainly CD8 T cells.

Turning to this clone: Antigen unknown.

TCRdb keeps only in-frame clones here, not all; method: immunoSEQ multiplex PCR. The data show about 59,000 clones, with about 89% seen just once and roughly 2% held by the top ten. Looked up from germline, CDR1 is SGDLS and CDR2 is YYNGEE. The germline V and J ends were trimmed by 0 bases and 5 bases, with 17 bases remaining between them. The CDR3 has 16 residues. Time point: neoterminal ileum biopsy at postoperative endoscopy, about 6 months after surgery. The sequence derives from an adult with Crohn's disease. The V gene is TRBV9, the J gene TRBJ1-2; TRBD1 is a possible D gene (6 bases). Material: ileal tissue. The CDR3 DNA is TGTGCCAGCAGCGTAGACGGTGGGGACACAGTTTATGGCTACACCTTC. Residues: CASSVDGGDTVYGYTF.